The present TCR beta chain was sequenced within a study of beta chain features in type 1 diabetes. Study-wide results and limits: Patients with Type 1 diabetes showed moderately but significantly shorter TCRB CDR3s in all four CD4+ subsets.

The CDR3 sequence is 15 residues long. Germline loops: CDR1 LNHDA, CDR2 SQIVND (reference sequence). J was trimmed by 5 bases and V by 4 bases; bases with no gene match: 5. Every isolated RNA sample was fully reverse transcribed, so sequencing captured expressed TCRB transcripts. TCRdb's table, derived via immunoSEQ multiplex PCR, lists solely in-frame clones and lacks some. The sample shows 550,000 to 850,000 clones, around 15% of them seen only once. This clone was seen a handful of times. Antigen unknown. J is TRBJ2-1 and V is TRBV19, with 10 bases lining up with TRBD1. Sample: naive CD4+ T cells from blood. The clonotype was recovered from a man aged 18 to 30 with type 1 diabetes. The CDR3 region has the DNA TGTGCCAGTAGTACCGGGACAGGGGAAAACAATGAGCAGTTCTTC. It encodes CASSTGTGENNEQFF.